Listed below are T cell receptor beta chains from one sample, sequenced in a study of CD8 T cells in ankylosing spondylitis. From the 5' RACE reads, TCRdb called clonotypes with MiXCR, one entry per CDR3 protein. The sample shows about 450,000 distinct CDR3 sequences, 20% to 30% of them seen only once. The material sequenced was blood, either unsorted or a sorted T cell fraction (not recorded which). These TCRs come from a male donor with ankylosing spondylitis. Both conserved end residues are part of each CDR3.

TRBV4-1,CASSQDRGSTDTQYF
TRBV2,CASSSRTGYPQHF
TRBV19,CASSMGGSAHNEQFF
TRBV24-1,CATSEGITDTQYF
TRBV7-2,CASSTRQGPRDTQYF
TRBV3-1,CASSQEGKRNYGYTF
TRBV29-1,CSVEDGAKNIQYF
TRBV11-1,CASSTGLAGGPIEDTQYF
TRBV29-1,CSVDGGEEYYNEQFF
TRBV7-7,CASSPRFSGRASEQFF
TRBV4-1,CASSQVRLAVYNEQFF
TRBV5-1,CASSLGGLAGVRGPEQFF
TRBV12-3/TRBV12-4,CASRGLAGLSYNEQFF
TRBV11-2,CASSLRGVSVETQYF
TRBV20-1,CSGVWPGTNEQFF
TRBV13,CASSRPRVVYGYTF
TRBV20-1,CSAIIGASLYNEQFF
TRBV6-1,CASTRDQEAGYTF
TRBV11-2,CASSLKAGEVYEQYF
TRBV3-1,CASSQENSDTQYF
TRBV5-1,CASSYEAGAYNEQFF
TRBV12-3/TRBV12-4,CASSFTGELFF
TRBV12-3/TRBV12-4,CASSESSDSPLHF
TRBV5-6,CASSRDLSYEQYF
TRBV5-1,CASSLAMGETQYF
TRBV20-1,CSARDRRTGGQPQHF
TRBV12-3/TRBV12-4,CASSHTGPRDSPLHF
TRBV20-1,CSAVPAGGLDWANVLTF
TRBV5-1,CASSLGPQAGDNEQFF
TRBV7-2,CASSFIRGYNSPLHF
TRBV18,CASSLSGRADTQYF
TRBV7-6,CASSPLQGTGELFF
TRBV11-2,CASSAKTSANYEQYF
TRBV7-9,CASSVIGFTNYNEQFF
TRBV20-1,CSASSRGTGANVLTF
TRBV12-3/TRBV12-4,CASSLMGRAGEQFF
TRBV24-1,CATSDGQGRQPQHF
TRBV12-3/TRBV12-4,CASTFDRGGNTIYF
TRBV3-1,CASSQGRGSVFF
TRBV24-1,CATSDLRGRPLYF
TRBV20-1,CSAPGLARETQYF
TRBV25-1,CASSDDWVNEKLFF
TRBV11-3,CASSSDRGGRTDTQYF
TRBV10-3,CAISAGAGETQYF
TRBV15,CATSDRQGDTDTQYF
TRBV19,CASSGAGTSGKETQYF
TRBV2,CASRLMGGELFF
TRBV29-1,CSVADSYYNEQFF
TRBV18,CASSGTGGNTEAFF
TRBV7-9,CASSLKGASGSIEQFF
TRBV7-9,CASSDGLAGDTDTQYF
TRBV20-1,CSARDIRDRGADEQFF
TRBV20-1,CSARVSGADTQYF
TRBV20-1,CSANWAPPRDTQYF